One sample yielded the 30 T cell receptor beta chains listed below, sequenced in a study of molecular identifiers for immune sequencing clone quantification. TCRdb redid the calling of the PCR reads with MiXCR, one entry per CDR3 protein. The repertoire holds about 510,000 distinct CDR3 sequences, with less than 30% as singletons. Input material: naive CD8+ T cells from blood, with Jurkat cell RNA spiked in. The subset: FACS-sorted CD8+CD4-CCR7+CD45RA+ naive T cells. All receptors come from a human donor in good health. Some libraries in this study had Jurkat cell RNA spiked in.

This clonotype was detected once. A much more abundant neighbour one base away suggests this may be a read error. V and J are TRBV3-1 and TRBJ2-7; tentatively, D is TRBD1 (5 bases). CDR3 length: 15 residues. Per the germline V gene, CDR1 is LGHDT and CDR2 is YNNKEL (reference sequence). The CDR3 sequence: CASIQDGEGDYEQYF. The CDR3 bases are TGTGCCAGCATCCAAGATGGAGAAGGGGACTACGAGCAGTACTTC.

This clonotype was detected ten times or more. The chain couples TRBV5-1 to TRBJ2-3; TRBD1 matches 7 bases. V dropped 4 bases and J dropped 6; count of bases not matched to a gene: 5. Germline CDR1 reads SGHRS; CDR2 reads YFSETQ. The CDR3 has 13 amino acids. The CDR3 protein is CASSDTQGDTQYF. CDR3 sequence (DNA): TGCGCCAGCAGCGATACACAGGGGGATACGCAGTATTTT.

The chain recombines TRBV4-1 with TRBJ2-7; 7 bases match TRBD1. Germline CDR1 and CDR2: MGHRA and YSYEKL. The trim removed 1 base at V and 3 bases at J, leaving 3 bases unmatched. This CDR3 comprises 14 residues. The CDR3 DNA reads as TGCGCCAGCAGCCAAGTGCAGGGGGACTACGAGCAGTACTTC. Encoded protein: CASSQVQGDYEQYF.

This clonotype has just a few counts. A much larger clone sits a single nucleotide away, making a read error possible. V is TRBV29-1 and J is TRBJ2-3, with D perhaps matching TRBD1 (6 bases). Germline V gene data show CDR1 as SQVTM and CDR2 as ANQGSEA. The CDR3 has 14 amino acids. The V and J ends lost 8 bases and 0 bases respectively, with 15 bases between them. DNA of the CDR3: TGCAGCTATTGGGGGCGGAAAAGCACAGATACGCAGTATTTT. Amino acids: CSYWGRKSTDTQYF.

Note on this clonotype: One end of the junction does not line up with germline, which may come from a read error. CDR3 sequence (DNA): TGTGTCAGCACCCCTACATACACCGGGGAGCTGTTTTTT. Protein: CVSTPTYTGELFF. V gene TRBV6-2 or TRBV6-3 combines with J gene TRBJ2-2; no reliable D call. Germline V gene lookup returns CDR1 MNHEY and CDR2 SVGEGT. This CDR3 is 13 amino acids long.

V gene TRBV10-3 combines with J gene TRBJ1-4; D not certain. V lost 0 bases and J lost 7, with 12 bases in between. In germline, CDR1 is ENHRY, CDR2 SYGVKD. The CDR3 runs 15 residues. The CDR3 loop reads CAISESQDSGEKLFF. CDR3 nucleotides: TGTGCCATCAGTGAGTCGCAGGATTCGGGTGAAAAACTGTTTTTT.

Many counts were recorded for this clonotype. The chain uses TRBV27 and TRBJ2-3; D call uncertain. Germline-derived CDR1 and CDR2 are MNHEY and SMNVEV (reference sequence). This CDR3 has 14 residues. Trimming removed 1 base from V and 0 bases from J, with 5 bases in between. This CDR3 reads CASSLLDSTDTQYF. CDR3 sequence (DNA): TGTGCCAGCAGTTTATTGGACAGCACAGATACGCAGTATTTT.

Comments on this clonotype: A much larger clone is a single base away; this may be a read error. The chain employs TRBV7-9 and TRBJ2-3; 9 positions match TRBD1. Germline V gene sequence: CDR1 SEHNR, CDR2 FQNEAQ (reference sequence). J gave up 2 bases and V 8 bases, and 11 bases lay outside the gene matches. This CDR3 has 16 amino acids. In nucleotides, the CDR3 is TGTGCCAGCTGCGTCACAGGGGGCAAGGACACAGATACGCAGTATTTT. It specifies CASCVTGGKDTDTQYF.

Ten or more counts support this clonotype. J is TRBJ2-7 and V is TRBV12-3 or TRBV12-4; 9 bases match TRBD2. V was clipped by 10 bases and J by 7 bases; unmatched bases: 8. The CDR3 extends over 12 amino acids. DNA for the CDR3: TGTGCCATCCTTGGCGGGAGGGGAGAGCAGTACTTC. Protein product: CAILGGRGEQYF.

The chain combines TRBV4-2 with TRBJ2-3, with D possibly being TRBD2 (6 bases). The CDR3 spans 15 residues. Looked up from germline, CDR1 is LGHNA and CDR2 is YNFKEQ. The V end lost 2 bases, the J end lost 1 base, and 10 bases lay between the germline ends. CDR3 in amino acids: CASSQPGVGTDTQYF. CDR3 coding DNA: TGTGCCAGCAGCCAACCGGGAGTGGGCACAGATACGCAGTATTTT.

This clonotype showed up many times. CDR3 amino acids: CASSYGTGGAGANVLTF. CDR3 nucleotide sequence: TGTGCCAGCAGTTACGGGACAGGGGGCGCTGGGGCCAACGTCCTGACTTTC. V and J are TRBV6-5 and TRBJ2-6, with TRBD1 matching 12 bases. CDR1 is MNHEY, CDR2 SVGAGI, per germline. Losses at the gene ends were 2 bases for V and 2 bases for J; bases not matched to a gene: 1. This CDR3 contains 17 residues.

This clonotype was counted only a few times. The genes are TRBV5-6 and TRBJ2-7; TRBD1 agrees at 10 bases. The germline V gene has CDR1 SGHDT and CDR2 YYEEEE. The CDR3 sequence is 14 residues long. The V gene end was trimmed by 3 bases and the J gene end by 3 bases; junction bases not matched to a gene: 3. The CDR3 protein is CASSWGTGVYEQYF. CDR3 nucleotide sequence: TGTGCCAGCAGCTGGGGGACAGGGGTCTACGAGCAGTACTTC. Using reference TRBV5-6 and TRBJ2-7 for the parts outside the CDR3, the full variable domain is DAGVTQSPTHLIKTRGQQVTLRCSPKSGHDTVSWYQQALGQGPQFIFQYYEEEERQRGNFPDRFSGHQFPNYSSELNVNALLLGDSALYLCASSWGTGVYEQYFGPGTRLTVT.

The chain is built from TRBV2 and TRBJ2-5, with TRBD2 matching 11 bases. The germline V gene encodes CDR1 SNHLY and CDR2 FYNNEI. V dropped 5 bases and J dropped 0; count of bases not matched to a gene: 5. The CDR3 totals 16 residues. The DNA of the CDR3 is TGTGCCAGCAGTCCTATACTAGCGGGGGACCAAGAGACCCAGTACTTC. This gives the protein CASSPILAGDQETQYF.

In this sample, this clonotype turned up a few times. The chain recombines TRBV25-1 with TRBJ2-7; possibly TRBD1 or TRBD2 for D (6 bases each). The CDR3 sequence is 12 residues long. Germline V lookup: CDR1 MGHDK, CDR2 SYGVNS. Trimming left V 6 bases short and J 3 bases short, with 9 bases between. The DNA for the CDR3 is TGTGCCAGCAGGAGGGGGGACTACGAGCAGTACTTC. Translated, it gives CASRRGDYEQYF.

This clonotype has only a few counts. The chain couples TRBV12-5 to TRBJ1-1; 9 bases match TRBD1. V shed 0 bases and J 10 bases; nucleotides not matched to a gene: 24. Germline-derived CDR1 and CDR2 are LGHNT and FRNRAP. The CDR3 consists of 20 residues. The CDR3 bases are TGTGCTAGTGGTTTGGTACCCGGGACAGGGTCAGTTTTGGGCGGGTCGGGAGCTTTCTTT. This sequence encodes CASGLVPGTGSVLGGSGAFF.

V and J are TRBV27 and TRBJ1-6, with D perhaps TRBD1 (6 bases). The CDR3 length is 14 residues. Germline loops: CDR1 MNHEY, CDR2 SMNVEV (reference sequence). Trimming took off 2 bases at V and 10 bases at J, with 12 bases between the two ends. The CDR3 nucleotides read TGTGCCAGCAGTTTAGCAGGGGTAGGCTCACCCCTCCACTTT. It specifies CASSLAGVGSPLHF.

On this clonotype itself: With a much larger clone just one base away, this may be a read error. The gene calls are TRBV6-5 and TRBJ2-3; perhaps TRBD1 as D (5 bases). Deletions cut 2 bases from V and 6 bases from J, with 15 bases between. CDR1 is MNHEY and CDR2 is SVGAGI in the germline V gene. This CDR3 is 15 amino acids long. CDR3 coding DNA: TGTGCCAGCAGTTACGGAGACAGATCGAGGGATACGCAGTATTTT. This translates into CASSYGDRSRDTQYF.

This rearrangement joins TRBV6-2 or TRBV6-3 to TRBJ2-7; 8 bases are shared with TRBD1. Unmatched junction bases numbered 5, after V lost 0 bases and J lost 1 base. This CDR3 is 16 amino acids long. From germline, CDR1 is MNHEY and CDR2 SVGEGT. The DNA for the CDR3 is TGTGCCAGCAGTTACTCCCCAGGGGGCGAATCCTACGAGCAGTACTTC. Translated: CASSYSPGGESYEQYF.

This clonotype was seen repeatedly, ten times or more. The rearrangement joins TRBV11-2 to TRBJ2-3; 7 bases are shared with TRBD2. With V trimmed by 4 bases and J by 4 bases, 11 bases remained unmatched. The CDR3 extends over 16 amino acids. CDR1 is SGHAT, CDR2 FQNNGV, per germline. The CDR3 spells CASSYRGASGPDTQYF. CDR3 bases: TGTGCCAGCAGCTATCGTGGGGCTAGCGGCCCAGATACGCAGTATTTT.

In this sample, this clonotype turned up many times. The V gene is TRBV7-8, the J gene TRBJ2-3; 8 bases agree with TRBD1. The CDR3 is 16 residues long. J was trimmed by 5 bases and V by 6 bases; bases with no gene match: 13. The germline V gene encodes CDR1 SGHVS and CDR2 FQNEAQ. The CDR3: CASRSIGRGQKDTQYF. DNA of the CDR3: TGTGCCAGCAGATCAATCGGCAGGGGGCAAAAAGATACGCAGTATTTT.

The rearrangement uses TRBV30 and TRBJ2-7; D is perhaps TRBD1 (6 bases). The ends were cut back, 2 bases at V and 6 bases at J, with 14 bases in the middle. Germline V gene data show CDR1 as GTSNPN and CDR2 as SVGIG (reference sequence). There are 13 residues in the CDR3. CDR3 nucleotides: TGTGCCTGGAGTTTTACAGGGTCCGGCGAGCAGTACTTC. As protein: CAWSFTGSGEQYF.

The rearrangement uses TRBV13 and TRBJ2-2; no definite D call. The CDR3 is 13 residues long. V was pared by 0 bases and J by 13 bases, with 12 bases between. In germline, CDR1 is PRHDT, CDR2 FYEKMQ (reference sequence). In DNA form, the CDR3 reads TGTGCCAGCAGCTTAGGACTCCCGCGACGGCTGTTTTTT. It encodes CASSLGLPRRLFF.

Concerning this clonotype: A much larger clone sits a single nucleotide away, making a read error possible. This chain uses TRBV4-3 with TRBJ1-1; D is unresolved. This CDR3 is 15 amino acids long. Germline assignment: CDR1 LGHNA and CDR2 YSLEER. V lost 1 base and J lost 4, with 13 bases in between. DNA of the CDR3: TGCGCCAGCAGCCAAGGACGGTTCATGAGCACTGAAGCTTTCTTT. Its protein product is CASSQGRFMSTEAFF.

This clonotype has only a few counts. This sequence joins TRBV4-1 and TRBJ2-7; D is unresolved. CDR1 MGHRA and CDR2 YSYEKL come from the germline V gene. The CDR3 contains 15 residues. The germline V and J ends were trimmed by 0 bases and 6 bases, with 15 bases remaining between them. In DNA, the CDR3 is TGCGCCAGCAGCCAAGAGCCAGCACCCACAGCCGAGCAGTACTTC. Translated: CASSQEPAPTAEQYF.

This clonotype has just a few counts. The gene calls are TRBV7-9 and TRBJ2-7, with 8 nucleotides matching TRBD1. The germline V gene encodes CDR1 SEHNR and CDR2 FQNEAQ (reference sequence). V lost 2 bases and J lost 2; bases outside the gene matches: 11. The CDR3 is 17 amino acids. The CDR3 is CASSLLLDRGVAYEQYF. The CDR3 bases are TGTGCCAGCAGCTTATTACTAGACAGGGGAGTTGCCTACGAGCAGTACTTC.

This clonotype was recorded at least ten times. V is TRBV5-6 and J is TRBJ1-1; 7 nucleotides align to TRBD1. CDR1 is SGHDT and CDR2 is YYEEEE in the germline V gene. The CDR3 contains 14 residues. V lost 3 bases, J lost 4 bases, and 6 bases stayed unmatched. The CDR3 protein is CASSSDRDGTEAFF. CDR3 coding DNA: TGTGCCAGCAGCTCCGACAGGGATGGCACTGAAGCTTTCTTT.

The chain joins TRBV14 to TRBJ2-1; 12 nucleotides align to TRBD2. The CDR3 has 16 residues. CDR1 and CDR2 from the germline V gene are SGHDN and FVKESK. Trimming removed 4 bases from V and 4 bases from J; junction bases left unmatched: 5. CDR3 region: CASSRPSGRAYNEQFF. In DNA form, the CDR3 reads TGTGCCAGCAGCCGTCCTAGCGGGAGGGCTTACAATGAGCAGTTCTTC.

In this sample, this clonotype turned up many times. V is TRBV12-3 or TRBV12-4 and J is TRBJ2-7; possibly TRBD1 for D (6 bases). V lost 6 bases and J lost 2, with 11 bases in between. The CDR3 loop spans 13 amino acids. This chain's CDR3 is CASSSGQTYEQYF. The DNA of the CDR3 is TGTGCCAGCAGCTCCGGACAGACCTACGAGCAGTACTTC.

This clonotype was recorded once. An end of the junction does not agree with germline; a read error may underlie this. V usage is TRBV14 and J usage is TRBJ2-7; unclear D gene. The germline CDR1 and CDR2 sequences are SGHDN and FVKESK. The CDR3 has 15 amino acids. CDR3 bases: TGTACCAGCAGCCAAGCTCAGGACGGACCCTACGAGCAGTACTTC. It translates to CTSSQAQDGPYEQYF. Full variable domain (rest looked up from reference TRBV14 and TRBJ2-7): EAGVTQFPSHSVIEKGQTVTLRCDPISGHDNLYWYRRVMGKEIKFLLHFVKESKQDESGMPNNRFLAERTGGTYSTLKVQPAELEDSGVYFCTSSQAQDGPYEQYFGPGTRLTVT.

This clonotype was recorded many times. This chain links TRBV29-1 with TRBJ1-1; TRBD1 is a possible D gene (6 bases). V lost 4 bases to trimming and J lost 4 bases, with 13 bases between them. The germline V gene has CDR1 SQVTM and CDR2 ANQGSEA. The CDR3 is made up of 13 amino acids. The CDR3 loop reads CSVGGGAGTEAFF. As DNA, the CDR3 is TGCAGCGTTGGAGGGGGGGCTGGCACTGAAGCTTTCTTT.